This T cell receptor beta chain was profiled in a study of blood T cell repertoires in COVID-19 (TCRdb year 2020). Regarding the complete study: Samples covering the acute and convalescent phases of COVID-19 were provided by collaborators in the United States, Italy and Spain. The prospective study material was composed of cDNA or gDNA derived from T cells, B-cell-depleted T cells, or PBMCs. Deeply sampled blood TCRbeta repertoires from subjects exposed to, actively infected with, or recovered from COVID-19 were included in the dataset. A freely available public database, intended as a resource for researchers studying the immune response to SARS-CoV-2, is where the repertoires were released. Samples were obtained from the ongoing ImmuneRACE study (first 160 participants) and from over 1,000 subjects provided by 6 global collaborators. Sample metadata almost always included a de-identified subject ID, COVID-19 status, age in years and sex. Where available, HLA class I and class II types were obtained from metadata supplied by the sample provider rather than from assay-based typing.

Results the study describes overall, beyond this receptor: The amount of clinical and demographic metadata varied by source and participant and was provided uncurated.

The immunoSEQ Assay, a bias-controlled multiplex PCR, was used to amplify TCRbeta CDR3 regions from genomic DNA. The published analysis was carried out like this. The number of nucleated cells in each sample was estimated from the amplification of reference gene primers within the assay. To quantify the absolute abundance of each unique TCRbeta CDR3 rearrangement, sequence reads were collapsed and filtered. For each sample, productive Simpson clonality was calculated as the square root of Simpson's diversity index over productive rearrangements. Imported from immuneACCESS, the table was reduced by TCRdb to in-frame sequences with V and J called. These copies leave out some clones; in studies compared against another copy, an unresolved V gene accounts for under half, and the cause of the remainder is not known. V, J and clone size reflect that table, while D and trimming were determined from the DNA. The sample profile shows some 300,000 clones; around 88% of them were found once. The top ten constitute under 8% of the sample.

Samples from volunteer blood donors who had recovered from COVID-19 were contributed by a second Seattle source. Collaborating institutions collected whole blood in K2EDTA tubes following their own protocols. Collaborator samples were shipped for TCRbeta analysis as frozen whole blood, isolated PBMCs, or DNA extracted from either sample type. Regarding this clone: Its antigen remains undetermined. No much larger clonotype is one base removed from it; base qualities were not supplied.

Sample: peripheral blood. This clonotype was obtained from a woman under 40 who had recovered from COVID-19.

The CDR3 protein: CSVAGSTDTQYF. The nucleotide sequence reads as follows: TGCAGCGTCGCGGGGTCCACAGATACGCAGTATTTT. The chain is encoded by TRBV29-1 joined to TRBJ2-3, with TRBD2 tentatively as D gene (6 bases match). Counted from cysteine to phenylalanine, this CDR3 has 12 amino acids. The CDR3 DNA has 36 bases and is translated from base 1. CDR1 SQVTM and CDR2 ANQGSEA are derived from the germline V gene. V is shortened by 6 bases, J by 2 bases, and the region joining them spans 9 bases.